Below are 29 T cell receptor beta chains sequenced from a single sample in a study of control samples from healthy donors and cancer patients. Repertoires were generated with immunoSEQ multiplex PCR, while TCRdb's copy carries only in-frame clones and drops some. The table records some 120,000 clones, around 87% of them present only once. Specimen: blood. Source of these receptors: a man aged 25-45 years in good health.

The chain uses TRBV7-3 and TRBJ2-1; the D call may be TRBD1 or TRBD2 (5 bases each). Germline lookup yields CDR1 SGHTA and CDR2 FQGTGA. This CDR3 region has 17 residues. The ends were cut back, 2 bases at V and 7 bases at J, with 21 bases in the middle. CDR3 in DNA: TGTGCCAGCAGCTTAGGTTCGAGGGGCGGGCACCGTAATGAGCAGTTCTTC. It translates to CASSLGSRGGHRNEQFF. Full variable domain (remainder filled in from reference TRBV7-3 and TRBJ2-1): GAGVSQTPSNKVTEKGKYVELRCDPISGHTALYWYRQSLGQGPEFLIYFQGTGAADDSGLPNDRFFAVRPEGSVSTLKIQRTERGDSAVYLCASSLGSRGGHRNEQFFGPGTRLTVL.

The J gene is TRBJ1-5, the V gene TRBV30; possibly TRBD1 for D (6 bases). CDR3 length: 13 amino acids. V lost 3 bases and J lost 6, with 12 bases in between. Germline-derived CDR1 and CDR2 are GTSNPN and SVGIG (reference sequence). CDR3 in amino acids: CAWSGTTGQPQHF. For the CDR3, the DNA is TGTGCCTGGAGCGGGACAACGGGTCAGCCCCAGCATTTT.

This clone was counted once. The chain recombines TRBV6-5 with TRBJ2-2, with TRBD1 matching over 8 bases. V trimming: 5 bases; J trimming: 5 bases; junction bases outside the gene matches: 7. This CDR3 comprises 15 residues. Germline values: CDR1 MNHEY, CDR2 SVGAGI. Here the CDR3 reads CASSPRDRRTGELFF. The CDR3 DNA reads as TGTGCCAGCAGTCCACGGGACAGGCGAACCGGGGAGCTGTTTTTT.

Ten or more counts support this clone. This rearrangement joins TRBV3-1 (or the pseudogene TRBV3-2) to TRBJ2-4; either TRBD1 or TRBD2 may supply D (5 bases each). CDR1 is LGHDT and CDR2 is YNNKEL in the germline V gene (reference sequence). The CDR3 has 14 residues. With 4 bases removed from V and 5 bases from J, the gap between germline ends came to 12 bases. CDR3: CASSLGGTQNIQYF. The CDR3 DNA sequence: TGTGCCAGCAGCCTTGGTGGGACCCAAAACATTCAGTACTTC.

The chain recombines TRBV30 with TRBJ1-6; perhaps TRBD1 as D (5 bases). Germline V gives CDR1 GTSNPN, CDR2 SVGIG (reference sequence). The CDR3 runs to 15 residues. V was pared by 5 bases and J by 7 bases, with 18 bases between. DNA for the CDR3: TGTGCCTGGGGGGTTCGACAGCTACTAAATTCACCCCTCCACTTT. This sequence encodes CAWGVRQLLNSPLHF.

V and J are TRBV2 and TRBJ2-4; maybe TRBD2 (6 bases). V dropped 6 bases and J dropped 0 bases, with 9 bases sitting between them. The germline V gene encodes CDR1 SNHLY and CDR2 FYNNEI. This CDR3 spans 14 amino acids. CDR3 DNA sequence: TGTGCCAGCAGCGGGGACTTAGCCAAAAACATTCAGTACTTC. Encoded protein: CASSGDLAKNIQYF.

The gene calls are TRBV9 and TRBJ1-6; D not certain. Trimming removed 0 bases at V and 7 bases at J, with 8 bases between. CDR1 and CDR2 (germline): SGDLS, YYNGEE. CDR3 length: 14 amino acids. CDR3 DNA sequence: TGTGCCAGCAGCGTAGGAGGCAGAAATTCACCCCTCCACTTT. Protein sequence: CASSVGGRNSPLHF.

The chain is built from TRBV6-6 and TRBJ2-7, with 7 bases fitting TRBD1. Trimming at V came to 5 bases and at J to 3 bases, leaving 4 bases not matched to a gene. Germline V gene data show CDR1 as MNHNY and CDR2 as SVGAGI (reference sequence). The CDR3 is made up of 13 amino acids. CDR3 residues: CASSGTENYEQYV. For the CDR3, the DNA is TGTGCCAGCAGTGGGACAGAGAACTACGAGCAGTACGTC.

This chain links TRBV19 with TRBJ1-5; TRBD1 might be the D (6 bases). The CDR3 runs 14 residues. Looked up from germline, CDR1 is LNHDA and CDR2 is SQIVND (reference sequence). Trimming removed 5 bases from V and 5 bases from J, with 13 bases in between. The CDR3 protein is CASSLTGVDQPQHF. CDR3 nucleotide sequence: TGTGCCAGTAGTCTGACAGGCGTGGATCAGCCCCAGCATTTT.

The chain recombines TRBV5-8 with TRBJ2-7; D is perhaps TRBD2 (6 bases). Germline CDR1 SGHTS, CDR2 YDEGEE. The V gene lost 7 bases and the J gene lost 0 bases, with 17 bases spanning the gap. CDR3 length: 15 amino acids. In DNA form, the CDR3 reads TGTGCCAGCTCCCAGACGCAGCGGGCCTCCTACGAGCAGTACTTC. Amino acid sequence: CASSQTQRASYEQYF. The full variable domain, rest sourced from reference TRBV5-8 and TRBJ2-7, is EAGVTQSPTHLIKTRGQQATLRCSPISGHTSVYWYQQALGLGLQFLLWYDEGEERNRGNFPPRFSGRQFPNYSSELNVNALELEDSALYLCASSQTQRASYEQYFGPGTRLTVT.

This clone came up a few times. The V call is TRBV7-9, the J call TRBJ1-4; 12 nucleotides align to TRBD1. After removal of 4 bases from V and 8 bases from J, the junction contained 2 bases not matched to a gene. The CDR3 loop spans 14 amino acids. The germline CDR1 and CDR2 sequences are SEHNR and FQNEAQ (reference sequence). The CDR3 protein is CASSSGQGAEKLFF. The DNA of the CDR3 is TGTGCCAGCAGCTCGGGACAGGGGGCGGAAAAACTGTTTTTT.

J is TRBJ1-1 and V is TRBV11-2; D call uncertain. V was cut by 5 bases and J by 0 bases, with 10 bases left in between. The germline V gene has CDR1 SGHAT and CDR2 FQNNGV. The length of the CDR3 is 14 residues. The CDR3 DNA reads TGTGCCAGCAGCCTCGCGGCTTTGAACACTGAAGCTTTCTTT. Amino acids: CASSLAALNTEAFF.

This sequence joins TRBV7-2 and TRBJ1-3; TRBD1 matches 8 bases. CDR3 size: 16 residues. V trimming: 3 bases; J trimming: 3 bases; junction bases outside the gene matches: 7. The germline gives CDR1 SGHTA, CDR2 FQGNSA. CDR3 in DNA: TGTGCCAGCAGCTTCTCCGCGGGGACAGGTGGAAACACCATATATTTT. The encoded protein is CASSFSAGTGGNTIYF.

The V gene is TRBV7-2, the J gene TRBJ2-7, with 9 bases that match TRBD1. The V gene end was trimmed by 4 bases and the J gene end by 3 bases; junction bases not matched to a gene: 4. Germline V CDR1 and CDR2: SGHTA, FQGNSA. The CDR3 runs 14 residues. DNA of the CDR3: TGTGCCAGCAGCTACGGACAGGGGAACTACGAGCAGTACGTC. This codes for CASSYGQGNYEQYV.

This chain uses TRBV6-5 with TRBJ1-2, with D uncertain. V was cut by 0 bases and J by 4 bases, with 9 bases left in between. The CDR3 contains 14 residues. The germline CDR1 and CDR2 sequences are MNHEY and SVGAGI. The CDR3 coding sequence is TGTGCCAGCAGTTACTCTGGCTCCGGCTATGGCTACACCTTC. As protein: CASSYSGSGYGYTF.

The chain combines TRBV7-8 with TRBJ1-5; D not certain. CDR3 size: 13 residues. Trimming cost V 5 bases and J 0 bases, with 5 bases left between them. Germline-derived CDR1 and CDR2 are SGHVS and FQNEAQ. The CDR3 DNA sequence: TGTGCCAGCAGCCGACTTAGCAATCAGCCCCAGCATTTT. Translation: CASSRLSNQPQHF.

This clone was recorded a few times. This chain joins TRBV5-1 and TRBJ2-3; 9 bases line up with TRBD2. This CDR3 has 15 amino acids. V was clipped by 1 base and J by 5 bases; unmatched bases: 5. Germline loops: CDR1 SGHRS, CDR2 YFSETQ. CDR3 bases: TGCGCCAGCAGCTTGTCGCTAGCGGGAATAGATACGCAGTATTTT. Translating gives CASSLSLAGIDTQYF.

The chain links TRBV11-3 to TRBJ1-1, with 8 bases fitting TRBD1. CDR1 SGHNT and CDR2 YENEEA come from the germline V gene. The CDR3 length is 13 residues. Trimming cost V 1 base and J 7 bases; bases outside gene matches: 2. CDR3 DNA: TGTGCCAGCAGCTTAGGGGGGACAGGTGAAGCTTTCTTT. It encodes CASSLGGTGEAFF.

The CDR3 loop is CASSRGTGGDQPQHF. In DNA form, the CDR3 reads TGTGCCAGCAGTAGAGGGACAGGGGGGGATCAGCCCCAGCATTTT. J is TRBJ1-5 and V is TRBV6-5; 11 nucleotides align to TRBD1. With V trimmed by 5 bases and J by 5 bases, 5 bases remained unmatched. This CDR3 spans 15 amino acids. The germline V gene encodes CDR1 MNHEY and CDR2 SVGAGI.

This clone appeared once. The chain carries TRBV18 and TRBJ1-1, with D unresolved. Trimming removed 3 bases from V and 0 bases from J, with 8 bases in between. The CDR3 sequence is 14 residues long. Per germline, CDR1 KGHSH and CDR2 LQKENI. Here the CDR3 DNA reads TGTGCCAGCTCACCGGGATTTGTGAACACTGAAGCTTTCTTT. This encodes CASSPGFVNTEAFF.

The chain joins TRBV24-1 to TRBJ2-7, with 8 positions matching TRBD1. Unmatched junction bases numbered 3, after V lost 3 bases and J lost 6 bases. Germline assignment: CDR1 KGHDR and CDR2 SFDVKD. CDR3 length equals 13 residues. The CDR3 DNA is TGTGCCACCAGTGATCCGGACAGGGTCGAGCAGTACTTC. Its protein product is CATSDPDRVEQYF.

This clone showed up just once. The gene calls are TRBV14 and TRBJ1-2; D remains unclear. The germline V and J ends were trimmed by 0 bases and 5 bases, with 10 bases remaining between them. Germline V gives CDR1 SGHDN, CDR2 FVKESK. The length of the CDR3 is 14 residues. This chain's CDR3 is CASSQETGGYGYTF. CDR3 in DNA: TGTGCCAGCAGCCAAGAGACGGGAGGTTATGGCTACACCTTC.

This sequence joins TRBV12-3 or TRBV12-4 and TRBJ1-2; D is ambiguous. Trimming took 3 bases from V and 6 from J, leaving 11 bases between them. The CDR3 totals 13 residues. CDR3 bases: TGTGCCAGCAGTTTTCCCTCGGGCGATGGCTACACCTTC. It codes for CASSFPSGDGYTF.

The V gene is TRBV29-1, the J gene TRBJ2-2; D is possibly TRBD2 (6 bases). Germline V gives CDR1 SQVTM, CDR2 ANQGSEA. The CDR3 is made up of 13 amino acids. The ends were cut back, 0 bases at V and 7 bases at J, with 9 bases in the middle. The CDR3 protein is CSVEDGGDGELFF. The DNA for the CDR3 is TGCAGCGTTGAAGATGGAGGGGACGGGGAGCTGTTTTTT.

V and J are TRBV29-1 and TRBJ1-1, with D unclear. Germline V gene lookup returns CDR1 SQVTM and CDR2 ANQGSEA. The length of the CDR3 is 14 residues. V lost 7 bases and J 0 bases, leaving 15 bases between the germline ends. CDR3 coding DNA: TGCAGCGCCCACTTTAACTTGGTGAACACTGAAGCTTTCTTT. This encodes CSAHFNLVNTEAFF. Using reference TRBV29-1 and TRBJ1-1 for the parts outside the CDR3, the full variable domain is SAVISQKPSRDICQRGTSLTIQCQVDSQVTMMFWYRQQPGQSLTLIATANQGSEATYESGFVIDKFPISRPNLTFSTLTVSNMSPEDSSIYLCSAHFNLVNTEAFFGQGTRLTVV.

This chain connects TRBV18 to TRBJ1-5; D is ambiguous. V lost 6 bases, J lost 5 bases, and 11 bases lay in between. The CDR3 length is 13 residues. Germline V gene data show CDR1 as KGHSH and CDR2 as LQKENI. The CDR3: CASSLGPHQPQHF. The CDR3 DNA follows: TGTGCCAGCTCCCTTGGACCTCATCAGCCCCAGCATTTT. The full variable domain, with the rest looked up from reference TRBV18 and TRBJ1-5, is NAGVMQNPRHLVRRRGQEARLRCSPMKGHSHVYWYRQLPEEGLKFMVYLQKENIIDESGMPKERFSAEFPKEGPSILRIQQVVRGDSAAYFCASSLGPHQPQHFGDGTRLSIL.

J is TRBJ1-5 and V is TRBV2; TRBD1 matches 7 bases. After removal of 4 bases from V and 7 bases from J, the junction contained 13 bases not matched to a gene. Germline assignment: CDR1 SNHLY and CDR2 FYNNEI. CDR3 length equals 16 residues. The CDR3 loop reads CASSATRIDREQPQHF. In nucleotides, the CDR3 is TGTGCCAGCAGTGCCACCCGTATCGACAGGGAACAGCCCCAGCATTTT.

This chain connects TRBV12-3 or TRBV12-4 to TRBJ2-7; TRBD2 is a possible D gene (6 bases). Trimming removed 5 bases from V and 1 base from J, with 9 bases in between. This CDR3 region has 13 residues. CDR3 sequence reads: CASSRSGSYEQYV. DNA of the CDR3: TGTGCCAGCAGTCGTAGCGGTTCCTACGAGCAGTACGTC.

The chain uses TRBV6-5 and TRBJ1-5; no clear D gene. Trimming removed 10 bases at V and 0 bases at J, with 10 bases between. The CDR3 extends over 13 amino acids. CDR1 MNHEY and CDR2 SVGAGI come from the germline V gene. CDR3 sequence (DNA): TGTGCCACCACATTAAGTAGCAATCAGCCCCAGCATTTT. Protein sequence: CATTLSSNQPQHF.